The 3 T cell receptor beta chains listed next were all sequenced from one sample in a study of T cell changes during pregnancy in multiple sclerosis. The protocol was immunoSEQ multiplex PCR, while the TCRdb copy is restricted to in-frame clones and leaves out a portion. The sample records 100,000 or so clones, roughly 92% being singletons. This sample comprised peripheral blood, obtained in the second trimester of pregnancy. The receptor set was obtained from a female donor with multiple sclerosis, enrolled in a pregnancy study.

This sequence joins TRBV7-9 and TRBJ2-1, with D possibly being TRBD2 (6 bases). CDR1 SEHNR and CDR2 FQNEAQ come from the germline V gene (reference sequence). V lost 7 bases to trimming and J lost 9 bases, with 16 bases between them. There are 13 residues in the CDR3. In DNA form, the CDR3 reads TGTGCCAGCATTCCGGACTGGGGAGGTGAGCAGTTCTTC. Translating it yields CASIPDWGGEQFF. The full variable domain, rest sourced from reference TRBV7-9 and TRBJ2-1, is DTGVSQNPRHKITKRGQNVTFRCDPISEHNRLYWYRQTLGQGPEFLTYFQNEAQLEKSRLLSDRFSAERPKGSFSTLEIQRTEQGDSAMYLCASIPDWGGEQFFGPGTRLTVL.

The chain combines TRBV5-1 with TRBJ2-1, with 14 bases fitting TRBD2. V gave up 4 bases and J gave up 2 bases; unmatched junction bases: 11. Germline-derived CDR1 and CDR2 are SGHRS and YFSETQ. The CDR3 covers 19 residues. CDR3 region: CASSQPGLAGVSAYNEQFF. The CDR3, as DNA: TGCGCCAGCAGCCAACCGGGACTAGCGGGAGTAAGTGCCTACAATGAGCAGTTCTTC.

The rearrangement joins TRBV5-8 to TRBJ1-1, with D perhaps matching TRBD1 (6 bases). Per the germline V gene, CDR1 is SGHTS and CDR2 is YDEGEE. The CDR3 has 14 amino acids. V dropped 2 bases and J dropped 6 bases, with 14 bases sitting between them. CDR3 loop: CASSLQGRVPEAFF. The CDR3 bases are TGTGCCAGCAGCTTACAGGGAAGGGTGCCTGAAGCTTTCTTT. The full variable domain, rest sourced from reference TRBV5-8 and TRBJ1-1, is EAGVTQSPTHLIKTRGQQATLRCSPISGHTSVYWYQQALGLGLQFLLWYDEGEERNRGNFPPRFSGRQFPNYSSELNVNALELEDSALYLCASSLQGRVPEAFFGQGTRLTVV.